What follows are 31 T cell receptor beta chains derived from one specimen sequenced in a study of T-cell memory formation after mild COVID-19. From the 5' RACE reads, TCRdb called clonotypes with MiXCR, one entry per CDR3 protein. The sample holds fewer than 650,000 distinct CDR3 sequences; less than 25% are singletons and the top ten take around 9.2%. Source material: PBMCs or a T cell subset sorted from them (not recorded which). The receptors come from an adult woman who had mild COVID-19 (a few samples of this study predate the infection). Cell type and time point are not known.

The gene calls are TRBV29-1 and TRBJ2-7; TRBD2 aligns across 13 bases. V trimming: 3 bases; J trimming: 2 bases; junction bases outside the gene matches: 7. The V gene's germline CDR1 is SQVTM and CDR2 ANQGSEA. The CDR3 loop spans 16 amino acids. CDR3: CSVDQLGTSGAYEQYF. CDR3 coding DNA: TGCAGCGTTGACCAGCTAGGGACTAGCGGGGCCTACGAGCAGTACTTC.

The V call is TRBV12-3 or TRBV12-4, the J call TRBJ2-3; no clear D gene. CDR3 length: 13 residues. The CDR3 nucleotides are TGTGCAACCAGAGTCGGAAGCACAGATACGCAGTATTTT. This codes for CATRVGSTDTQYF.

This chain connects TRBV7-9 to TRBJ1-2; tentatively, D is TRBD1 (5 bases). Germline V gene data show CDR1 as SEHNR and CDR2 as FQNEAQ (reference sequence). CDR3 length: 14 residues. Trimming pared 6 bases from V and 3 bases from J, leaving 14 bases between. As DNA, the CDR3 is TGTGCCAGCAGAGGGGCCCAGGGCCACTATGGCTACACCTTC. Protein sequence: CASRGAQGHYGYTF.

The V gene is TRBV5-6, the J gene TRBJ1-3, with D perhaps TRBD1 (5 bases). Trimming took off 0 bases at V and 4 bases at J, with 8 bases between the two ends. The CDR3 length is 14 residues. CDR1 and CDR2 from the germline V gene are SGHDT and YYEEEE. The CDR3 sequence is CASSLGRVGNTIYF. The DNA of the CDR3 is TGTGCCAGCAGCTTGGGCAGGGTCGGAAACACCATATATTTT. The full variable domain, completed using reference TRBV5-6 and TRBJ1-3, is DAGVTQSPTHLIKTRGQQVTLRCSPKSGHDTVSWYQQALGQGPQFIFQYYEEEERQRGNFPDRFSGHQFPNYSSELNVNALLLGDSALYLCASSLGRVGNTIYFGEGSWLTVV.

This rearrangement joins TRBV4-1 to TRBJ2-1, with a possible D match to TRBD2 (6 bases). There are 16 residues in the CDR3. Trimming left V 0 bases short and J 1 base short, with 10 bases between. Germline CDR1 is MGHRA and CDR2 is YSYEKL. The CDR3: CASSQEWDWSYNEQFF. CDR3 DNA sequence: TGCGCCAGCAGCCAAGAGTGGGACTGGTCCTACAATGAGCAGTTCTTC.

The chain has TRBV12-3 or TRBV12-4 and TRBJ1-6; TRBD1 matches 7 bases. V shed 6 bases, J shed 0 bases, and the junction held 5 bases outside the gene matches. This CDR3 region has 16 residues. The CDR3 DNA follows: TGTGCCAGCAGACCAGGGGGTAGCTCCTATAATTCACCCCTCCACTTT. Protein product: CASRPGGSSYNSPLHF.

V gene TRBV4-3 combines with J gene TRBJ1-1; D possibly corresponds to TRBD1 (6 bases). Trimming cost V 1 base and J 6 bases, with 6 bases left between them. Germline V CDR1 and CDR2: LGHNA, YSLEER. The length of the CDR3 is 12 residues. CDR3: CASSQGTAEAFF. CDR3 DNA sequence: TGCGCCAGCAGCCAAGGGACAGCTGAAGCTTTCTTT.

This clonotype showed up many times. For the CDR3, the DNA is TGTGCCAGCAGCTCCCTGCGATGGGGGGCCACCGGGGAGCTGTTTTTT. Encoded protein: CASSSLRWGATGELFF. The chain employs TRBV11-2 and TRBJ2-2, with D tentatively TRBD1 or TRBD2 (6 bases each). Germline V lookup: CDR1 SGHAT, CDR2 FQNNGV. This CDR3 region has 16 residues. V lost 4 bases, J lost 4 bases, and 16 bases lay in between.

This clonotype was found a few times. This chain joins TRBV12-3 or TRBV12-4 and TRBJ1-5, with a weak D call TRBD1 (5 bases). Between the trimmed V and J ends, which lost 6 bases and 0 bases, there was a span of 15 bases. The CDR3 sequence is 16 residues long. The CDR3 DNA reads TGTGCCAGCAGCCCCTGGGGCCGAGGTAGCAATCAGCCCCAGCATTTT. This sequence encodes CASSPWGRGSNQPQHF.

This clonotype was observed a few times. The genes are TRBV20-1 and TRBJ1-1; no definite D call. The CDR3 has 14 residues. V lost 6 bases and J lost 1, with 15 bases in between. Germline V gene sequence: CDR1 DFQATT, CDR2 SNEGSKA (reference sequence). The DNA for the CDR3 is TGCAGTGCAAAGAGCTCACTGAGGAACACTGAAGCTTTCTTT. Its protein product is CSAKSSLRNTEAFF.

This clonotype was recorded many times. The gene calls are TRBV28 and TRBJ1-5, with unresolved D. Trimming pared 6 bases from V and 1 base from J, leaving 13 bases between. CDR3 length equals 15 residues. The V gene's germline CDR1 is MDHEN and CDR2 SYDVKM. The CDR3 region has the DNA TGTGCCAGCAGCCCCTTGGTCGGAAGCAATCAGCCCCAGCATTTT. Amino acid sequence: CASSPLVGSNQPQHF.

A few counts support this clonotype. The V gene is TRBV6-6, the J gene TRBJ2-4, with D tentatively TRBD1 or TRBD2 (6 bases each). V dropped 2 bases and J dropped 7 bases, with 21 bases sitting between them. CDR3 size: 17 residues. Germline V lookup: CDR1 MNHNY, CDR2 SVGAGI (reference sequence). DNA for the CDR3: TGTGCCAGCAGTTACCCTCTCAAACAGGGAGGTCAGAACATTCAGTACTTC. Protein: CASSYPLKQGGQNIQYF.

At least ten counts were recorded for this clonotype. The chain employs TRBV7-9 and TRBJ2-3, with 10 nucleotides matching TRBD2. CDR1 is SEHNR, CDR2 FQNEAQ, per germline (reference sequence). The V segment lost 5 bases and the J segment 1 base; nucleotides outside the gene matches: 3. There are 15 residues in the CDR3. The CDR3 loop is CASSPLAGGTDTQYF. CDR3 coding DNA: TGTGCCAGCAGCCCTCTAGCGGGAGGCACAGATACGCAGTATTTT.

CDR3 amino acids: CASSVGSGNTEAFF. The CDR3 DNA reads TGTGCCAGCAGCGTAGGGTCGGGGAACACTGAAGCTTTCTTT. This chain links TRBV9 with TRBJ1-1; D call uncertain. Per the germline V gene, CDR1 is SGDLS and CDR2 is YYNGEE. Trimming removed 0 bases from V and 1 base from J, with 7 bases in between. This CDR3 has 14 amino acids.

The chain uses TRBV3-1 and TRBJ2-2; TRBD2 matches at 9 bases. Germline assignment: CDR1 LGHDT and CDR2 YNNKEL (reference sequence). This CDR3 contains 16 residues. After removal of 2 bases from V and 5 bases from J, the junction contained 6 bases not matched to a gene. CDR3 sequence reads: CASSQPSGIRTGELFF. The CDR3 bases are TGTGCCAGCAGCCAACCTAGCGGGATAAGAACCGGGGAGCTGTTTTTT.

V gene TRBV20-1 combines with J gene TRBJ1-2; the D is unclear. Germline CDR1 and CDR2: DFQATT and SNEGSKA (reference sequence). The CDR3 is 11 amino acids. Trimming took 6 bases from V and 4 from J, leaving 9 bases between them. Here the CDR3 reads CSASRSYGYTF. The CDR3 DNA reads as TGCAGTGCCAGCCGCAGCTATGGCTACACCTTC.

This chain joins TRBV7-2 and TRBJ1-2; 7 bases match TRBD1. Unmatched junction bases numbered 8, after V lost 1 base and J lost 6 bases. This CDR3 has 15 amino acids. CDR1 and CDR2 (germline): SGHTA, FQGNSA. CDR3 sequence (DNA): TGTGCCAGCAGCTTAGGCCCGACAGGGATCGATGGCTACACCTTC. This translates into CASSLGPTGIDGYTF.

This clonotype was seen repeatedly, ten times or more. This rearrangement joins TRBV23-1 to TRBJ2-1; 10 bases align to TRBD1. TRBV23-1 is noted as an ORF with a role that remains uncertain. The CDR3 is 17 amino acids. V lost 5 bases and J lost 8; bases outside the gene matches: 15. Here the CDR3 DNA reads TGCGCCAGCAGTACCCTCCGAACCGGGACAGGGGATTATGAGCAGTTCTTC. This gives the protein CASSTLRTGTGDYEQFF.

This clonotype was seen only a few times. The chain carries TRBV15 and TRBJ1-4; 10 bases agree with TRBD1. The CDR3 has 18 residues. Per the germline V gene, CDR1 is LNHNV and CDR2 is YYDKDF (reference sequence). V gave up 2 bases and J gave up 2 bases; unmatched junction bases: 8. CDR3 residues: CATSRKLGQGRTNEKLFF. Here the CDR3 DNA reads TGTGCCACCAGCAGAAAGTTGGGACAGGGGAGGACTAATGAAAAACTGTTTTTT.

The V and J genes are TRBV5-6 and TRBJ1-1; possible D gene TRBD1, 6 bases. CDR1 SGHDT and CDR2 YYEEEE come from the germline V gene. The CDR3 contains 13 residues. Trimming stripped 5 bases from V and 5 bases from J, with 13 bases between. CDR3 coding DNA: TGTGCCAGCAGGCTCAGGGGAGGGACTGAAGCTTTCTTT. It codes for CASRLRGGTEAFF.

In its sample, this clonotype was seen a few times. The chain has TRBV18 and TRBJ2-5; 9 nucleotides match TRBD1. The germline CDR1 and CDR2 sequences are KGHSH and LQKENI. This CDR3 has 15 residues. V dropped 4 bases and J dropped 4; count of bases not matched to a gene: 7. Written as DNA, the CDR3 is TGTGCCAGCTCACGGACGGGACAGGGAGGAGAGACCCAGTACTTC. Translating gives CASSRTGQGGETQYF.

The CDR3 DNA follows: TGTGCCAGCAGTTTGGAGCTTGAAAAACTGTTTTTT. Its protein is CASSLELEKLFF. V usage is TRBV12-3 or TRBV12-4 and J usage is TRBJ1-4; D is uncertain. Trimming took off 3 bases at V and 7 bases at J, with 6 bases between the two ends. This CDR3 spans 12 amino acids.

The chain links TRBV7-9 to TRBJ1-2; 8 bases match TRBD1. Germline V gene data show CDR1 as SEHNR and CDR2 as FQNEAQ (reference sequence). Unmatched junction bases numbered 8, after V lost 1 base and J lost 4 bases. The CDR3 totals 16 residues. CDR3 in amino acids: CASSLEAGTGGYGYTF. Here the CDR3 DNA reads TGTGCCAGCAGCTTAGAAGCCGGGACAGGTGGCTATGGCTACACCTTC. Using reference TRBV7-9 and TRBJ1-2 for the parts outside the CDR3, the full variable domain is DTGVSQNPRHKITKRGQNVTFRCDPISEHNRLYWYRQTLGQGPEFLTYFQNEAQLEKSRLLSDRFSAERPKGSFSTLEIQRTEQGDSAMYLCASSLEAGTGGYGYTFGSGTRLTVV.

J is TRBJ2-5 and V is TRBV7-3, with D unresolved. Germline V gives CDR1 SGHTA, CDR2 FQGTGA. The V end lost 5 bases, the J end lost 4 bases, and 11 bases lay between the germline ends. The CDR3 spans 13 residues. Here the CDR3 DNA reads TGTGCCAGCAGCCGTATGCTGGGAGAGACCCAGTACTTC. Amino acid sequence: CASSRMLGETQYF.

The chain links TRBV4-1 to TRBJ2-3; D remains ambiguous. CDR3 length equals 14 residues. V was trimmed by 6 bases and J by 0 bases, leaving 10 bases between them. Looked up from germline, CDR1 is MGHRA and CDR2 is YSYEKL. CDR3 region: CASRPTGSTDTQYF. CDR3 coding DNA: TGCGCCAGCAGACCAACTGGTAGCACAGATACGCAGTATTTT.

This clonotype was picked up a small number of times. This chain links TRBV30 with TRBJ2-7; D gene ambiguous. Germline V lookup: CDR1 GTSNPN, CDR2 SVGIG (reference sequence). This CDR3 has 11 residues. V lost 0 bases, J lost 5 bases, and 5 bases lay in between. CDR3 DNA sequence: TGTGCCTGGAGTGTAGTCGACGAGCAGTACTTC. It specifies CAWSVVDEQYF.

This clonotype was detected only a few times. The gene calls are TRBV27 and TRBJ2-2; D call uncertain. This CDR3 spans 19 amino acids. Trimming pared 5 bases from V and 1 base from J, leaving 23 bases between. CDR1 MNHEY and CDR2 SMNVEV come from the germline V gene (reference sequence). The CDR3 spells CASSQPGMHPFMNTGELFF. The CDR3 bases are TGTGCCAGCAGTCAACCGGGCATGCACCCCTTCATGAACACCGGGGAGCTGTTTTTT.

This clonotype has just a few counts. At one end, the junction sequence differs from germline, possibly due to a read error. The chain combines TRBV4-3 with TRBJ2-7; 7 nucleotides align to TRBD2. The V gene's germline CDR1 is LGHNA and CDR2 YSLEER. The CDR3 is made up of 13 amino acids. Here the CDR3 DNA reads TGCGCCAGCAGCCAAGATATCGGGACCCGGGAGGACTTC. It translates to CASSQDIGTREDF.

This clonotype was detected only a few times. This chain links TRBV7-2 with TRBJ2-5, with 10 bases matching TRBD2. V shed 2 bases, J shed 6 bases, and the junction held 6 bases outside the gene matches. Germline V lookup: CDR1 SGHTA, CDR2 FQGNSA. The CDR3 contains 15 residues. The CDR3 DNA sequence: TGTGCCAGCAGCTTAACACTAGCGGGGAGTCAGACCCAGTACTTC. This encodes CASSLTLAGSQTQYF.

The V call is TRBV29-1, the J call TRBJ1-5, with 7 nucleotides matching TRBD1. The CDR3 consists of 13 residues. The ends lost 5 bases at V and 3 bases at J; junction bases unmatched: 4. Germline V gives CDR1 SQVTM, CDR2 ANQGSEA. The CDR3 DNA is TGCAGCGTTCGGGACAGCTACAATCAGCCCCAGCATTTT. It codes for CSVRDSYNQPQHF.

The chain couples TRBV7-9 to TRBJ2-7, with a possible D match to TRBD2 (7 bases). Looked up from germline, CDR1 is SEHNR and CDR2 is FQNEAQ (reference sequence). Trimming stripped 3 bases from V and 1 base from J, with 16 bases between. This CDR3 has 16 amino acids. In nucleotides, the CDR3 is TGTGCCAGCAGCTTGAAAGGGCGGGGGCAATCCTACGAGCAGTACTTC. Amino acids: CASSLKGRGQSYEQYF.